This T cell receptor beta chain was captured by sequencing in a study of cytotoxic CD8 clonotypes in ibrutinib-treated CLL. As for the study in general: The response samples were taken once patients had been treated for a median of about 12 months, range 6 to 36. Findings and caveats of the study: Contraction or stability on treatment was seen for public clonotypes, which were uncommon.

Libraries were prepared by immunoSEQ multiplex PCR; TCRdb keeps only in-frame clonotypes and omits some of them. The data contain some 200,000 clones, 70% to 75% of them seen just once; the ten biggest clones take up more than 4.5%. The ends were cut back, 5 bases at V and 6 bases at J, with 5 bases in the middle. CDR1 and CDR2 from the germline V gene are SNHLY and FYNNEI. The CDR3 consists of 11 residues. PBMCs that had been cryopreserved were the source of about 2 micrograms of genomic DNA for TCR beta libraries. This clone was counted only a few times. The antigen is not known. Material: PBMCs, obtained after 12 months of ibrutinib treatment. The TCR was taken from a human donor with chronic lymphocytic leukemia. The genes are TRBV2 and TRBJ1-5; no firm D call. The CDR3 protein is CASSIAQPQHF. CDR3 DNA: TGTGCCAGCAGTATCGCTCAGCCCCAGCATTTT.